This paragraph reports one T cell receptor beta chain. The sample comes from a study of blood T cell repertoires in COVID-19. Study in general: The analysed material was cDNA or gDNA that came from T cells, B-cell-depleted T cells, or PBMCs.

The length of the CDR3 is 14 residues. CDR1 and CDR2 from the germline V gene are MNHEY and SVGAGI. Trimming cost V 11 bases and J 7 bases, with 21 bases left between them. Profiled with immunoSEQ multiplex PCR; TCRdb holds only in-frame clones, not every one. Here the sample spans a few hundred thousand clones, 70% to 90% being singletons. Input material: peripheral blood. This sequence originates from an older woman with COVID-19, enrolled during active disease. V usage is TRBV6-5 and J usage is TRBJ1-5, with a possible D match to TRBD1 (6 bases). The CDR3 nucleotides are TGTGCCTCTACCTTATCACAGGGTGTCCAGCCCCAGCATTTT. Encoded protein: CASTLSQGVQPQHF.